Each of the 25 T cell receptor beta chains below was sequenced from the same sample in a study of T cell responses to AZD1222 COVID-19 vaccine. The protocol was immunoSEQ multiplex PCR, while the TCRdb copy is restricted to in-frame clones and leaves out a portion. Found here are 100,000 to 150,000 clones, 91% of them singletons; the top ten hold roughly 5.4%. The sequencing here drew on peripheral blood, taken on day 0 of AZD1222 vaccination. These receptors all come from an adult in good health.

The V gene is TRBV30, the J gene TRBJ1-3, with 7 bases lining up with TRBD1. The V gene end was trimmed by 4 bases and the J gene end by 0 bases; junction bases not matched to a gene: 3. Germline V gene sequence: CDR1 GTSNPN, CDR2 SVGIG (reference sequence). This CDR3 contains 14 residues. CDR3 DNA: TGTGCCTGGATATACAGGGGCTCTGGAAACACCATATATTTT. It is translated as CAWIYRGSGNTIYF.

This chain connects TRBV5-6 to TRBJ1-1; 7 bases line up with TRBD1. Germline trimming cut 0 bases from V and 4 bases from J; bases unmatched to any gene: 3. Germline loops: CDR1 SGHDT, CDR2 YYEEEE. This CDR3 contains 14 residues. The CDR3 DNA reads as TGTGCCAGCAGCTTGGACAGGGGAGCCACTGAAGCTTTCTTT. Translating gives CASSLDRGATEAFF.

The V gene is TRBV19, the J gene TRBJ2-7; D unclear. The CDR3 has 14 residues. Between the trimmed V and J ends, which lost 6 bases and 4 bases, there was a span of 16 bases. In germline, CDR1 is LNHDA, CDR2 SQIVND (reference sequence). CDR3 region: CASSLTGPSYEQYF. Here the CDR3 DNA reads TGTGCCAGTAGCTTGACCGGTCCCTCTTACGAGCAGTACTTC.

This sequence joins TRBV24-1 and TRBJ1-5; no firm D call. Germline loops: CDR1 KGHDR, CDR2 SFDVKD. The CDR3 consists of 14 residues. The V end was cut by 3 bases, the J end by 4 bases, with 9 bases between. The CDR3 DNA sequence: TGTGCCACCAGTGATCTAGGGAAGAATCAGCCCCAGCATTTT. This translates into CATSDLGKNQPQHF.

This clone occurred once. The J gene is TRBJ1-6, the V gene TRBV30; weak D call: TRBD1 (6 bases). This CDR3 has 13 residues. Trimming shortened V by 2 bases and J by 10 bases, and 12 bases separated the two germline ends. Germline V gene data show CDR1 as GTSNPN and CDR2 as SVGIG (reference sequence). The CDR3 region is CAWSTTGNSPLHF. The CDR3 DNA reads TGTGCCTGGAGTACAACAGGGAACTCACCCCTCCACTTT.

This clone has just one count. The gene calls are TRBV19 and TRBJ1-2; TRBD1 is a possible D gene (5 bases). Germline CDR1 and CDR2: LNHDA and SQIVND (reference sequence). The V end was cut by 1 base, the J end by 0 bases, with 9 bases between. The CDR3 extends over 15 amino acids. For the CDR3, the DNA is TGTGCCAGTAGTATAGTACAAGGGGCTAACTATGGCTACACCTTC. This encodes CASSIVQGANYGYTF.

The chain is built from TRBV6-5 and TRBJ2-2; the match to TRBD1 covers 9 bases. The CDR3 has 15 residues. Germline trimming cut 5 bases from V and 6 bases from J; bases unmatched to any gene: 7. The germline V gene has CDR1 MNHEY and CDR2 SVGAGI. The CDR3, as DNA: TGTGCCAGCAGTAGACCGGGACAGGGCCCCGGGGAGCTGTTTTTT. Residues: CASSRPGQGPGELFF.

V gene TRBV5-6 combines with J gene TRBJ1-1; D perhaps matches TRBD1 (5 bases). Between the trimmed V and J ends, which lost 0 bases and 6 bases, there was a span of 12 bases. CDR1 and CDR2 from the germline V gene are SGHDT and YYEEEE. The CDR3 has 14 residues. CDR3 in amino acids: CASSLAGGLAEAFF. CDR3 DNA sequence: TGTGCCAGCAGCTTGGCCGGGGGACTAGCTGAAGCTTTCTTT.

The rearrangement joins TRBV12-3 or TRBV12-4 to TRBJ1-2, with TRBD1 matching 7 bases. V lost 7 bases to trimming and J lost 9 bases; unmatched junction nucleotides: 11. The CDR3 covers 13 residues. Here the CDR3 DNA reads TGTGCCAGCACCCCTTCGACAGGGATTAGCTACACCTTC. Translating gives CASTPSTGISYTF.

The chain combines TRBV9 with TRBJ1-4; maybe TRBD1 (5 bases). CDR3 length: 16 residues. Germline CDR1 SGDLS, CDR2 YYNGEE. The V and J ends lost 3 bases and 5 bases respectively, with 17 bases between them. The DNA for the CDR3 is TGTGCCAGCAGCGGGCTGACCGGGACGGAAAATGAAAAACTGTTTTTT. Translated, it gives CASSGLTGTENEKLFF.

V and J are TRBV6-5 and TRBJ1-1, with TRBD1 as a possible D gene (5 bases). The CDR3 contains 11 residues. Germline CDR1 reads MNHEY; CDR2 reads SVGAGI. Between the trimmed V and J ends, which lost 3 bases and 11 bases, there was a span of 10 bases. The CDR3 loop is CASSYLEGAFF. The CDR3 DNA is TGTGCCAGCAGTTATCTGGAGGGGGCTTTCTTT.

The rearrangement links TRBV5-6 to TRBJ1-2, with 8 bases aligning to TRBD1. With 4 bases clipped from V and 4 bases from J, the junction kept 9 bases outside the gene matches. The CDR3 contains 15 residues. The germline V gene encodes CDR1 SGHDT and CDR2 YYEEEE. This chain's CDR3 is CASSPTAGGGYGYTF. The CDR3 DNA reads as TGTGCCAGCAGCCCCACTGCAGGGGGCGGCTATGGCTACACCTTC.

The J gene is TRBJ2-1, the V gene TRBV27; no reliable D call. The germline gives CDR1 MNHEY, CDR2 SMNVEV (reference sequence). V lost 5 bases to trimming and J lost 9 bases, with 14 bases between them. The CDR3 runs to 13 residues. The CDR3 coding sequence is TGTGCCAGCAGTCAACATCGGTGGGGTGAGCAGTTCTTC. Translation: CASSQHRWGEQFF.

The CDR3 sequence is CAATGNNYGYTF. The DNA of the CDR3 is TGTGCCGCGACAGGCAATAACTATGGCTACACCTTC. The rearrangement joins TRBV6-5 to TRBJ1-2; D may be TRBD1 (6 bases). V was shortened by 11 bases and J by 1 base, with 11 bases between the two germline ends. The CDR3 has 12 amino acids. Per germline, CDR1 MNHEY and CDR2 SVGAGI.

V is TRBV19 and J is TRBJ1-2; TRBD1 agrees at 9 bases. This CDR3 has 20 residues. Germline-derived CDR1 and CDR2 are LNHDA and SQIVND (reference sequence). With V trimmed by 7 bases and J by 5 bases, 26 bases remained unmatched. The CDR3 is CASTSTRYGTGRDSWYGYTF. The CDR3, as DNA: TGTGCCAGTACCTCTACACGTTACGGGACAGGGAGGGATTCCTGGTATGGCTACACCTTC.

Only one count was recorded for this clone. This sequence joins TRBV2 and TRBJ2-3; TRBD2 matches at 7 bases. After removal of 6 bases from V and 4 bases from J, the junction contained 10 bases not matched to a gene. This CDR3 region has 15 residues. Germline loops: CDR1 SNHLY, CDR2 FYNNEI. CDR3 nucleotides: TGTGCCAGCAGGGTCCTCCCACGGGGGGCAGATACGCAGTATTTT. It yields the protein CASRVLPRGADTQYF.

J is TRBJ2-2 and V is TRBV5-4; D perhaps matches TRBD2 (6 bases). Per the germline V gene, CDR1 is SGHNT and CDR2 is YYREEE (reference sequence). Between the trimmed V and J ends, which lost 3 bases and 4 bases, there was a span of 13 bases. The CDR3 spans 15 residues. CDR3 sequence reads: CASSSARRGTGELFF. DNA of the CDR3: TGTGCCAGCAGCTCCGCCCGGAGGGGCACCGGGGAGCTGTTTTTT.

This clone has more than one count but fewer than ten. This chain connects TRBV14 to TRBJ1-2; the D is unclear. The CDR3 runs 12 residues. V was trimmed by 4 bases and J by 4 bases, leaving 7 bases between them. CDR1 is SGHDN and CDR2 is FVKESK in the germline V gene. DNA of the CDR3: TGTGCCAGCAGCCCGGCGGCCTATGGCTACACCTTC. It yields the protein CASSPAAYGYTF.

The chain couples TRBV7-9 to TRBJ1-1; D gene unclear. V gave up 6 bases and J gave up 7 bases, with 18 bases separating them. Germline CDR1 reads SEHNR; CDR2 reads FQNEAQ (reference sequence). CDR3 length: 14 residues. The CDR3: CASSGFDTQDEAFF. In nucleotides, the CDR3 is TGTGCCAGCAGTGGGTTCGACACTCAAGATGAAGCTTTCTTT.

The V and J genes are TRBV20-1 and TRBJ1-4; maybe TRBD1 (5 bases). The CDR3 consists of 15 residues. V was shortened by 3 bases and J by 7 bases, with 18 bases between the two germline ends. Germline V gives CDR1 DFQATT, CDR2 SNEGSKA (reference sequence). CDR3 nucleotides: TGCAGTGCTAGTAAGGGCGGGGCAAGTATTGAAAAACTGTTTTTT. As protein: CSASKGGASIEKLFF.

This clone has only one observation. The V and J genes are TRBV2 and TRBJ1-2, with a weak D call TRBD1 (5 bases). Trimming left V 8 bases short and J 8 bases short, with 18 bases between. The CDR3 is 13 amino acids. The V gene's germline CDR1 is SNHLY and CDR2 FYNNEI. In nucleotides, the CDR3 is TGTGCCAGCGAGGGAGGGGAACAATTGGGCTACACCTTC. Its protein is CASEGGEQLGYTF.

The chain joins TRBV2 to TRBJ2-7, with TRBD1 matching 9 bases. V shed 8 bases, J shed 5 bases, and the junction held 7 bases outside the gene matches. There are 13 residues in the CDR3. In germline, CDR1 is SNHLY, CDR2 FYNNEI. This chain's CDR3 is CASGGDRANEQYF. As DNA, the CDR3 is TGTGCCAGCGGTGGGGACAGGGCCAACGAGCAGTACTTC.

This clone was detected only once. V usage is TRBV7-9 and J usage is TRBJ1-2, with 11 bases lining up with TRBD1. Per germline, CDR1 SEHNR and CDR2 FQNEAQ (reference sequence). Germline trimming cut 0 bases from V and 6 bases from J; bases unmatched to any gene: 6. The CDR3 is 16 residues long. The CDR3: CASSLAMRTGGDGYTF. CDR3 nucleotides: TGTGCCAGCAGCTTAGCGATGAGGACAGGGGGCGATGGCTACACCTTC.

The chain couples TRBV28 to TRBJ1-5; D may be TRBD1 (6 bases). The V and J ends lost 8 bases and 3 bases respectively, with 20 bases between them. From germline, CDR1 is MDHEN and CDR2 SYDVKM. The CDR3 consists of 16 residues. The CDR3 spells CASLTGNGFDNQPQHF. CDR3 DNA sequence: TGTGCCAGCCTCACAGGGAACGGCTTCGACAATCAGCCCCAGCATTTT.

V and J are TRBV2 and TRBJ2-7; D not certain. Trimming removed 0 bases at V and 7 bases at J, with 7 bases between. CDR1 is SNHLY, CDR2 FYNNEI, per germline. The CDR3 spans 12 residues. The CDR3 bases are TGTGCCAGCAGTGAAGCGTTGAGGGAGCAGTACTTC. It codes for CASSEALREQYF.